This T cell receptor (beta chain) appears in the sequencing data of a study of T cell responses to AZD1222 COVID-19 vaccine. Study in general: Second doses that came at about 4 or about 12 weeks were put together.

Broader study findings: A rise in Spike-specific TCR breadth and depth followed two AZD1222 doses.

In regard to this clone: No antigen is known for it.

The method was immunoSEQ multiplex PCR; TCRdb's version includes in-frame clones alone and lacks a portion of them. Of roughly 130,000 clones in the sample, roughly 85% were seen once. The CDR3 loop spans 16 amino acids. The ends were cut back, 1 base at V and 5 bases at J, with 15 bases in the middle. The V gene's germline CDR1 is SNHLY and CDR2 FYNNEI. The sample consisted of peripheral blood, taken on day 0 of AZD1222 vaccination. The gene calls are TRBV2 and TRBJ1-5, with TRBD1 as a possible D gene (5 bases). The TCR comes from an adult in good health. This CDR3 reads CASSEGGRRGDQPQHF. In DNA, the CDR3 is TGTGCCAGCAGTGAAGGGGGGAGACGAGGGGATCAGCCCCAGCATTTT. Full variable domain (remainder filled in from reference TRBV2 and TRBJ1-5): EPEVTQTPSHQVTQMGQEVILRCVPISNHLYFYWYRQILGQKVEFLVSFYNNEISEKSEIFDDQFSVERPDGSNFTLKIRSTKLEDSAMYFCASSEGGRRGDQPQHFGDGTRLSIL.